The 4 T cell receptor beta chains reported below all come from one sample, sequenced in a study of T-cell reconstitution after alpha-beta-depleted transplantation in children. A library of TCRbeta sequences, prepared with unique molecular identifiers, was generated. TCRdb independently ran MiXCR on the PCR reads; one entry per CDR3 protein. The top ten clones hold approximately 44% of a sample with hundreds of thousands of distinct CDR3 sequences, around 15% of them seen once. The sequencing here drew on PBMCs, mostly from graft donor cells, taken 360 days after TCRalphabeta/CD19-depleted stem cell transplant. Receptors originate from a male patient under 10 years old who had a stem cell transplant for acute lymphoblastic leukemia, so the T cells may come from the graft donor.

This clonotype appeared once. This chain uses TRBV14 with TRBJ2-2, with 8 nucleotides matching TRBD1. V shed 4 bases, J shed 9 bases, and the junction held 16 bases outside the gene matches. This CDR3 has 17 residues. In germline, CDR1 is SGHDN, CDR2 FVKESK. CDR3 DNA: TGTGCCAGCAGCCCTAAGCAGGGGGCTTTAAGGCACTGGGAGCTGTTTTTT. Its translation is CASSPKQGALRHWELFF. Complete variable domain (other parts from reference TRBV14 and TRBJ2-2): EAGVTQFPSHSVIEKGQTVTLRCDPISGHDNLYWYRRVMGKEIKFLLHFVKESKQDESGMPNNRFLAERTGGTYSTLKVQPAELEDSGVYFCASSPKQGALRHWELFFGEGSRLTVL.

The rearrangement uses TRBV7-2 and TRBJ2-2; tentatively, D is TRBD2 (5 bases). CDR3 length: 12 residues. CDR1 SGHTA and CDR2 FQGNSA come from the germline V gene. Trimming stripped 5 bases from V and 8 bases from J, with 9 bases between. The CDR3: CASSRRGGELFF. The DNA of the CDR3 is TGTGCCAGCAGCCGCCGGGGTGGGGAGCTGTTTTTT.

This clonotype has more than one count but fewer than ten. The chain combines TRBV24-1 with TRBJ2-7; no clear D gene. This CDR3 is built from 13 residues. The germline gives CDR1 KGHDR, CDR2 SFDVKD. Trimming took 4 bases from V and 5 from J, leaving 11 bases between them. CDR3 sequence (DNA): TGTGCCACCAGTGACCGACATCAACACGAGCAGTACTTC. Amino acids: CATSDRHQHEQYF.

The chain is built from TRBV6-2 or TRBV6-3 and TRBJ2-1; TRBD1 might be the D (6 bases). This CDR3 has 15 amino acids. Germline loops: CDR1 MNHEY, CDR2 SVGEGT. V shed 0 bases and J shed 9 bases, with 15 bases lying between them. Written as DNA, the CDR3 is TGTGCCAGCAGTTACTCGTACCCCAGGGGCGGTGAGCAGTTCTTC. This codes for CASSYSYPRGGEQFF.